This entry features one T cell receptor (beta chain) sequence. Its antigen remains unknown. CDR3 length: 14 residues. V was trimmed by 5 bases and J by 4 bases, leaving 14 bases between them. Germline V CDR1 and CDR2: MNHNY, SVGAGI (reference sequence). This sample was included in a study of CD8+ T cells in alopecia areata. Study-wide findings and caveats: Mice gave a clearer picture of TCR sharing than patients did, possibly for HLA-related reasons.

After isolation, RNA underwent reverse transcription to generate cDNA as the sequencing template. Produced via immunoSEQ multiplex PCR; TCRdb's table is partial and in-frame only. The sample includes some 150,000 clones, 62% of them seen just once. The researchers isolated CD4+ and CD8+ T cells from PBMCs by sorting. The chain combines TRBV6-6 with TRBJ1-1; D perhaps matches TRBD1 (5 bases). The source is a human donor in good health. The sequencing sample was made of CD8+ T cells sorted from blood. The CDR3 nucleotides read TGTGCCAGCAGTCAACAGGTGATCGGCACTGAAGCTTTCTTT. Protein: CASSQQVIGTEAFF.